This T cell receptor beta chain was captured by sequencing in a study of spatial heterogeneity in lung cancer (dated by TCRdb to about 2019). Regarding the complete study: Beta-chain transcripts were consistently detected in greater numbers than alpha-chain transcripts, which likely reflects a higher abundance of beta-chain transcripts. TCR transcript counts in tumor regions correlated strongly with a T cell transcriptional module score from matched bulk RNA-seq. In the raw uncorrected reads, each unique combination of TCR and UMI appeared on average more than ten times. The study quantitatively compared TCR alpha and beta repertoires across multiple tumor regions, matched nontumor lung and blood in non-small cell lung cancer. Nonsynonymous mutation counts, determined by whole-exome sequencing of tumor tissue, were related to TCR repertoire features. At surgery, both alpha and beta chains were TCR-sequenced in over 200 tumor regions, about 64 matched nontumor lung samples and 56 PBMC samples.

From cysteine to phenylalanine, the CDR3 is 15 amino acids long. The sequence is cut down to CDR3 DNA, 45 bases in frame from base 1. The germline V and J ends show losses of 4 bases and 11 bases respectively, and no gene match explains 14 bases of the junction. CDR1 and CDR2 (MNHEY, SMNVEV) derive from the germline V gene (reference sequence). What the research found in general, with its limitations: Estimated TCR-seq coverage of tumor T cells was only approximately 7.4% for alpha chains and about 14% for beta chains. The tumor nonsynonymous mutation count correlated with the number of expanded alpha and beta TCRs within the tumor. Additional single-cell paired TCR alpha and beta sequencing was considered necessary to confirm, at a functional level, the hypothesis that regional TCRs recognize regional mutations. Counts of ubiquitous and regional expanded TCRs correlated with counts of ubiquitous and regional nonsynonymous mutations, respectively.

To prepare the library, 5' RACE was applied. Sequencing took place on a NextSeq 500. In the TCR library protocol, a unique molecular identifier was attached to each TCR cDNA molecule so that PCR and sequencing errors could be corrected. On the study's bioinformatics: TCR identification, UMI-based error correction and CDR3 extraction were all carried out with Decombinator tools. Expanded TCRs were defined as those above a frequency of 2 per 1,000, corresponding to the top 1% of the tumor frequency distribution. Expanded tumor TCRs were classed as regional if statistically deemed absent (corrected P<0.05) from at least one tumor region, otherwise ubiquitous. Each repertoire was subsampled 100 times to 5,000 TCRs, after which Renyi diversity was computed with the R vegan package. CDR3 similarity networks were built from amino acid triplet string-kernel similarity, connecting CDR3s with pairwise similarity above 0.82. The public sequencing data were trimmed at Q25 with fastp and processed into clonotypes with MiXCR by TCRdb, which kept only in-frame beta chains. Rows merge per CDR3 protein into single entries with the most common DNA and genes. These V and J calls originate from TCRdb's pipeline instead of the authors' own analysis. The sample records 15,000 or so distinct CDR3 sequences, approximately 4.8% of which are singletons. The ten largest clones capture approximately 20% of the sample.

The time point label for this specimen denotes: sample taken at primary tumor resection. Samples were obtained from about 69 patients with early-stage, untreated non-small cell lung cancer from the lung TRACERx cohort. Without any cell sorting, TCR sequencing was performed on whole RNA extracted either from tumor and nontumor lung tissue or from cryopreserved PBMC samples. Patients were selected for TCR sequencing only if sufficient RNA was available from at least two tumor regions. Tumor and adjacent nontumor lung specimens were reviewed by a lung pathologist before selection. This clonotype was picked up many times. No cognate antigen has been identified for it. Base qualities are not recorded, but no much larger clone differs from it by a single base. This beta chain came through as a stray read in a library set up for alpha chains, and its size says little.

The sequences come from lung tumor tissue, collected at surgery. This clonotype originated in a female donor with early-stage non-small cell lung cancer. The rearrangement combines TRBV27 with TRBJ2-7; TRBD1 matches 10 bases in the middle. Here is the DNA: TGTGCCAGCAGTTCTACCGGGACAGGGGCCCTCGGGGAGTACTTC. The encoded protein is CASSSTGTGALGEYF.